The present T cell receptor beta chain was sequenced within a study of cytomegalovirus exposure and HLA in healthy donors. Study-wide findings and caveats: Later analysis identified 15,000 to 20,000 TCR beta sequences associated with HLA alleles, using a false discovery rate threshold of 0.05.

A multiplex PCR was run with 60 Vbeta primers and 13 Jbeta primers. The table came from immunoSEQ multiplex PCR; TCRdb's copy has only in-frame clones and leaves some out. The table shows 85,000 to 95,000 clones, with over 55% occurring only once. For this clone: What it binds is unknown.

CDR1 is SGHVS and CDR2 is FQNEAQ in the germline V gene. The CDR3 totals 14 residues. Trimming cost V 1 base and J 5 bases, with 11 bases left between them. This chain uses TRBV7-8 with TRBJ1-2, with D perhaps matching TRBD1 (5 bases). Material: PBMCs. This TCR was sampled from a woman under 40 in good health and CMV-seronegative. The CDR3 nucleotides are TGTGCCAGCAGCTTAGGAGCGGGGGGTTATGGCTACACCTTC. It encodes CASSLGAGGYGYTF.